These 29 T cell receptor beta chains came from one sample sequenced in a study of patients and donors after allogeneic stem cell transplantation. From the RT-PCR reads, TCRdb called clonotypes with MiXCR, one entry per CDR3 protein. The sample shows 150,000 to 200,000 distinct CDR3 sequences, 35% to 50% of them seen only once. Material: blood, either unsorted or a sorted T cell fraction (not recorded which). Receptors were obtained from a human donor who was either an allogeneic HSCT recipient or a stem cell or donor lymphocyte infusion donor (not recorded which). It is not recorded whose cells these are; they may come from a transplant donor.

This clonotype was seen just once. V usage is TRBV3-1 and J usage is TRBJ2-7; 8 nucleotides align to TRBD1. This CDR3 region has 14 residues. V trimming: 3 bases; J trimming: 4 bases; junction bases outside the gene matches: 5. CDR1 and CDR2 (germline): LGHDT, YNNKEL (reference sequence). The CDR3 DNA sequence: TGTGCCAGCAGCCATTTGGGACAGGCGTACGAGCAGTACTTC. Translating gives CASSHLGQAYEQYF.

This sequence joins TRBV6-1 and TRBJ1-5; D is unresolved. Germline V gene lookup returns CDR1 MNHNS and CDR2 SASEGT. This CDR3 has 15 amino acids. Trimming cost V 2 bases and J 7 bases, with 15 bases left between them. In DNA form, the CDR3 reads TGTGCCAGCAGTGAATCCCCCAGGAGGGAGCAGCCCCAGCATTTT. Its translation is CASSESPRREQPQHF.

The rearrangement links TRBV7-9 to TRBJ1-2; no firm D call. Trimming removed 3 bases from V and 2 bases from J, with 7 bases in between. Germline V gene lookup returns CDR1 SEHNR and CDR2 FQNEAQ (reference sequence). The CDR3 consists of 13 residues. This chain's CDR3 is CASSFEGNYGYTF. The CDR3 nucleotides read TGTGCCAGCAGCTTCGAGGGAAACTATGGCTACACCTTC. The full variable domain, with the rest looked up from reference TRBV7-9 and TRBJ1-2, is DTGVSQNPRHKITKRGQNVTFRCDPISEHNRLYWYRQTLGQGPEFLTYFQNEAQLEKSRLLSDRFSAERPKGSFSTLEIQRTEQGDSAMYLCASSFEGNYGYTFGSGTRLTVV.

The V gene is TRBV9, the J gene TRBJ1-5; TRBD1 matches 8 bases. From germline, CDR1 is SGDLS and CDR2 YYNGEE. V lost 5 bases to trimming and J lost 3 bases; unmatched junction nucleotides: 7. The length of the CDR3 is 15 residues. The DNA for the CDR3 is TGTGCCAGCAGTACGACAGGGGATTACAATCAGCCCCAGCATTTT. Translating it yields CASSTTGDYNQPQHF.

The chain is built from TRBV12-3 or TRBV12-4 and TRBJ2-5; D perhaps matches TRBD1 (6 bases). V was shortened by 5 bases and J by 0 bases, with 10 bases between the two germline ends. This CDR3 spans 14 amino acids. This chain's CDR3 is CASSIRGYQETQYF. CDR3 coding DNA: TGTGCCAGCAGTATAAGGGGGTACCAAGAGACCCAGTACTTC.

The rearrangement joins TRBV29-1 to TRBJ2-3; tentatively, D is TRBD2 (6 bases). Germline loops: CDR1 SQVTM, CDR2 ANQGSEA. The CDR3 totals 13 residues. V lost 1 base and J 5 bases, leaving 10 bases between the germline ends. Written as DNA, the CDR3 is TGCAGCGTTGAAGGGCTAGCGTTAGATACGCAGTATTTT. Amino acid sequence: CSVEGLALDTQYF.

The V gene is TRBV6-5, the J gene TRBJ1-6; D ambiguous. This CDR3 region has 12 residues. The V end lost 2 bases, the J end lost 7 bases, and 3 bases lay between the germline ends. CDR1 MNHEY and CDR2 SVGAGI come from the germline V gene. CDR3: CASSYNNSPLHF. The CDR3 coding sequence is TGTGCCAGCAGTTACAACAATTCACCCCTCCACTTT.

This clonotype was counted at least ten times. The chain links TRBV6-2 or TRBV6-3 to TRBJ1-1; no clear D. With 5 bases removed from V and 3 bases from J, the gap between germline ends came to 13 bases. The germline V gene encodes CDR1 MNHEY and CDR2 SVGEGT. The CDR3 extends over 14 amino acids. The CDR3 bases are TGTGCCAGCAGTCCCCGGTCCTCCTACACTGAAGCTTTCTTT. It specifies CASSPRSSYTEAFF.

This clonotype showed up just a few times. The chain recombines TRBV5-1 with TRBJ2-7; 15 bases are a match to TRBD2. The CDR3 sequence is 16 residues long. The V gene end was trimmed by 3 bases and the J gene end by 5 bases; junction bases not matched to a gene: 6. Germline-derived CDR1 and CDR2 are SGHRS and YFSETQ. The CDR3 DNA is TGCGCCAGCAGCTCGAGGACTAGCGGGAGGGTAAACGAGCAGTACTTC. Its translation is CASSSRTSGRVNEQYF. Using reference TRBV5-1 and TRBJ2-7 for the parts outside the CDR3, the full variable domain is KAGVTQTPRYLIKTRGQQVTLSCSPISGHRSVSWYQQTPGQGLQFLFEYFSETQRNKGNFPGRFSGRQFSNSRSEMNVSTLELGDSALYLCASSSRTSGRVNEQYFGPGTRLTVT.

V gene TRBV6-5 combines with J gene TRBJ2-3, with unresolved D. V lost 2 bases, J lost 2 bases, and 11 bases lay in between. Looked up from germline, CDR1 is MNHEY and CDR2 is SVGAGI. The CDR3 runs to 15 residues. CDR3 loop: CASSYRAGTTDTQYF. For the CDR3, the DNA is TGTGCCAGCAGTTACAGGGCAGGCACCACAGATACGCAGTATTTT.

There are a few counts of this clonotype. This chain connects TRBV13 to TRBJ2-3; TRBD1 might be the D (6 bases). CDR3 length: 15 amino acids. Deletions cut 5 bases from V and 0 bases from J, with 12 bases between. The V gene's germline CDR1 is PRHDT and CDR2 FYEKMQ (reference sequence). CDR3 sequence (DNA): TGTGCCAGCAGCGACAGGAGAACAAGCACAGATACGCAGTATTTT. Protein sequence: CASSDRRTSTDTQYF.

Here the CDR3 reads CASSLEQAGELFF. The CDR3 DNA is TGTGCCAGCAGCTTGGAGCAGGCCGGGGAGCTGTTTTTT. The V and J genes are TRBV7-9 and TRBJ2-2, with D unclear. The CDR3 length is 13 residues. CDR1 is SEHNR, CDR2 FQNEAQ, per germline (reference sequence). V was cut by 3 bases and J by 6 bases, with 8 bases left in between.

In this sample, this clonotype turned up a few times. The rearrangement uses TRBV5-1 and TRBJ1-3; D perhaps matches TRBD1 (5 bases). V gave up 5 bases and J gave up 3 bases, with 15 bases separating them. This CDR3 comprises 15 residues. From germline, CDR1 is SGHRS and CDR2 YFSETQ. CDR3 DNA sequence: TGCGCCAGCAGAACGGGACCCGGACTTGGAAACACCATATATTTT. It translates to CASRTGPGLGNTIYF.

Only a few counts were recorded for this clonotype. The rearrangement joins TRBV4-3 to TRBJ2-7; 9 nucleotides agree with TRBD2. The CDR3 has 17 residues. The ends lost 0 bases at V and 6 bases at J; junction bases unmatched: 12. Germline CDR1 is LGHNA and CDR2 is YSLEER. Here the CDR3 DNA reads TGCGCCAGCAGCCAAGATCCGGGGGGGACTAGCTTTTCCGAGCAGTACTTC. Protein sequence: CASSQDPGGTSFSEQYF.

The chain couples TRBV7-2 to TRBJ1-1, with D possibly matching TRBD1 (5 bases). Trimming took 2 bases from V and 1 from J, leaving 11 bases between them. CDR1 is SGHTA, CDR2 FQGNSA, per germline. The CDR3 is made up of 15 amino acids. The CDR3 here is CASSLFGATNTEAFF. CDR3 DNA: TGTGCCAGCAGCTTATTTGGGGCAACGAACACTGAAGCTTTCTTT.

This clonotype has a handful of counts. This chain joins TRBV11-2 and TRBJ1-1; TRBD1 is a possible D gene (5 bases). This CDR3 is 15 amino acids long. The V and J ends lost 6 bases and 5 bases respectively, with 19 bases between them. CDR1 and CDR2 (germline): SGHAT, FQNNGV. The CDR3 DNA reads as TGTGCCAGCAGTTCCCAACTGCCAGGGAGGACTGAAGCTTTCTTT. As protein: CASSSQLPGRTEAFF.

The chain uses TRBV10-3 and TRBJ2-1, with 7 positions matching TRBD1. Germline CDR1 and CDR2: ENHRY and SYGVKD. J gave up 9 bases and V 10 bases, and 15 bases lay outside the gene matches. The CDR3 is 14 residues long. CDR3 residues: CATRSDAGGSEQFF. The CDR3 coding sequence is TGTGCCACCAGGAGTGATGCAGGGGGTAGTGAGCAGTTCTTC.

A remark on this clonotype: A junction boundary mismatches the germline segment, possibly from a read error. The chain couples TRBV29-1 to TRBJ2-1; D is ambiguous. This CDR3 has 12 residues. The germline CDR1 and CDR2 sequences are SQVTM and ANQGSEA. The DNA of the CDR3 is TGCAGCGCCACCGATAACGGGCCCCAGGTGGTCTTC. As protein: CSATDNGPQVVF.

This chain uses TRBV7-2 with TRBJ1-1, with no clear D. V was pared by 1 base and J by 6 bases, with 9 bases between. Germline V gene sequence: CDR1 SGHTA, CDR2 FQGNSA. This CDR3 is 13 amino acids long. Here the CDR3 DNA reads TGTGCCAGCAGCTTAGACGGTGGAGCTGAAGCTTTCTTT. Amino acids: CASSLDGGAEAFF.

This clonotype was seen only a few times. The chain combines TRBV4-3 with TRBJ2-1; 12 bases align to TRBD2. The germline CDR1 and CDR2 sequences are LGHNA and YSLEER. The CDR3 has 17 amino acids. Trimming took 0 bases from V and 3 from J; bases not matched to a gene: 3. The CDR3 region is CASSQDLTSGSYNEQFF. CDR3 nucleotides: TGCGCCAGCAGCCAAGATCTGACTAGCGGGAGCTACAATGAGCAGTTCTTC.

CDR3 nucleotide sequence: TGTGCCAGCAGTTACGTCAGGAGCTATGGCTACACCTTC. It encodes CASSYVRSYGYTF. V is TRBV6-5 and J is TRBJ1-2; D gene uncertain. The germline gives CDR1 MNHEY, CDR2 SVGAGI. The CDR3 sequence is 13 residues long. Trimming left V 2 bases short and J 4 bases short, with 8 bases between.

The genes are TRBV11-1 and TRBJ2-1, with 9 nucleotides matching TRBD2. Germline V gives CDR1 SGHAT, CDR2 FQDESV (reference sequence). CDR3 length: 15 amino acids. J lost 6 bases, V lost 1 base, and 4 bases had no gene match. The CDR3 sequence: CASSLGGRGGNEQFF. CDR3 sequence (DNA): TGTGCCAGCAGCTTAGGCGGGAGGGGGGGCAATGAGCAGTTCTTC.

The chain carries TRBV6-6 and TRBJ2-5; 7 nucleotides match TRBD1. Germline-derived CDR1 and CDR2 are MNHNY and SVGAGI (reference sequence). J lost 5 bases, V lost 2 bases, and 5 bases had no gene match. The CDR3 length is 14 residues. Written as DNA, the CDR3 is TGTGCCAGCAGTTACGTAGGGGGCGAGGAGACCCAGTACTTC. Protein: CASSYVGGEETQYF.

In its sample, this clonotype was seen a few times. This chain links TRBV5-1 with TRBJ1-1; 8 bases agree with TRBD1. The germline CDR1 and CDR2 sequences are SGHRS and YFSETQ. This CDR3 comprises 15 residues. Trimming removed 4 bases from V and 1 base from J; junction bases left unmatched: 6. The CDR3 protein is CASSRSGTGNTEAFF. In nucleotides, the CDR3 is TGCGCCAGCAGCCGGTCCGGGACAGGGAACACTGAAGCTTTCTTT. Together with reference TRBV5-1 and TRBJ1-1, the CDR3 gives the full variable domain: KAGVTQTPRYLIKTRGQQVTLSCSPISGHRSVSWYQQTPGQGLQFLFEYFSETQRNKGNFPGRFSGRQFSNSRSEMNVSTLELGDSALYLCASSRSGTGNTEAFFGQGTRLTVV.

The V gene is TRBV4-1, the J gene TRBJ2-1; 14 bases agree with TRBD2. The CDR3 is 16 residues long. The junction had 5 bases not matched to a gene; V was cut back by 3 bases and J by 7 bases. Germline values: CDR1 MGHRA, CDR2 YSYEKL. The CDR3 region has the DNA TGCGCCAGCAGCCAGGAGACTAGCGGGAGGGTTAATGAGCAGTTCTTC. As protein: CASSQETSGRVNEQFF.

The rearrangement links TRBV6-4 to TRBJ2-7, with 12 bases aligning to TRBD2. Losses at the gene ends were 7 bases for V and 4 bases for J; bases not matched to a gene: 5. Germline CDR1 MRHNA, CDR2 SNTAGT. The CDR3 length is 14 residues. The CDR3 sequence is CASKTSGRGYEQYF. Written as DNA, the CDR3 is TGTGCCAGCAAGACTAGCGGGAGAGGGTACGAGCAGTACTTC.

The chain carries TRBV27 and TRBJ1-1, with 7 bases matching TRBD1. CDR1 is MNHEY, CDR2 SMNVEV, per germline (reference sequence). The V segment lost 0 bases and the J segment 8 bases; nucleotides outside the gene matches: 15. The CDR3 length is 17 residues. The CDR3 here is CASSLSIGQGGKPEAFF. CDR3 bases: TGTGCCAGCAGTTTATCGATAGGTCAGGGGGGGAAACCGGAAGCTTTCTTT.

The CDR3 is CASSTRGGRYEQYF. In DNA form, the CDR3 reads TGTGCCAGCAGTACCCGGGGGGGTCGCTACGAGCAGTACTTC. The V call is TRBV6-5, the J call TRBJ2-7; 8 nucleotides line up with TRBD2. The CDR3 has 14 residues. Looked up from germline, CDR1 is MNHEY and CDR2 is SVGAGI. J gave up 3 bases and V 5 bases, and 6 bases lay outside the gene matches.

This rearrangement joins TRBV12-3 or TRBV12-4 to TRBJ1-6; 7 nucleotides match TRBD1. CDR3 size: 14 residues. V was pared by 4 bases and J by 5 bases, with 2 bases of the junction left unmatched. DNA for the CDR3: TGTGCCAGCAGTTACGGGACAGATAATTCACCCCTCCACTTT. Protein product: CASSYGTDNSPLHF.